This entry is about one T cell receptor beta chain. The data derive from a study of technical replicates of blood from a few donors. This table comes from immunoSEQ multiplex PCR, and its TCRdb copy is limited to in-frame clones, with some not included. The sample carries 80,000 to 100,000 clones, around 96% recorded once. Germline lookup yields CDR1 MNHEY and CDR2 SMNVEV (reference sequence). The CDR3 consists of 17 residues. The V and J ends lost 5 bases and 3 bases, in that order; junction bases with no gene match: 14. The V gene is TRBV27, the J gene TRBJ2-3; 7 nucleotides line up with TRBD2. This TCR derives from a human donor in good health. The source material was T cells isolated from PBMCs. As DNA, the CDR3 is TGTGCCAGCAGTCTCCGACTGGGGGGGTGGTTTACAGATACGCAGTATTTT. Translated: CASSLRLGGWFTDTQYF.